The 7 T cell receptor beta chains reported below all come from one sample, sequenced in a study of regulatory T cells in long-lasting Graves disease. Construction of TCR beta libraries relied on iRepertoire HTBI primers and on Arm-PCR targeting CDR3 regions. Using its own MiXCR run on the multiplex PCR reads, TCRdb lists one record per CDR3 protein. The sample shows fewer than 350,000 distinct CDR3 sequences, 18% of them seen only once. Sample time point: newly diagnosed GD, antithyroid drugs for less than 3 months. TCR sequences were obtained from RNA taken from PBMCs. Material: peripheral blood mononuclear cells (PBMCs), obtained at new diagnosis, from a patient treated with antithyroid drugs. The receptor set was obtained from a female donor with Graves disease.

This clonotype was observed at least ten times. The gene calls are TRBV5-1 and TRBJ1-6; 7 bases are a match to TRBD1. The germline V gene encodes CDR1 SGHRS and CDR2 YFSETQ. V trimming: 4 bases; J trimming: 11 bases; junction bases outside the gene matches: 9. The CDR3 contains 14 residues. CDR3 DNA sequence: TGCGCCAGCAGCCCCAGGGGGGGAAACGCACCCCTCCACTTT. Translation: CASSPRGGNAPLHF. The variable domain in full, completed from reference TRBV5-1 and TRBJ1-6, reads KAGVTQTPRYLIKTRGQQVTLSCSPISGHRSVSWYQQTPGQGLQFLFEYFSETQRNKGNFPGRFSGRQFSNSRSEMNVSTLELGDSALYLCASSPRGGNAPLHFGNGTRLTVT.

This clonotype was counted ten times or more. This sequence joins TRBV7-9 and TRBJ2-7; no clear D. V lost 1 base to trimming and J lost 4 bases, with 14 bases between them. The CDR3 is 15 amino acids. Germline V gene sequence: CDR1 SEHNR, CDR2 FQNEAQ (reference sequence). DNA of the CDR3: TGTGCCAGCAGCTTAGGTGAAGGTTTGGGTTACGAGCAGTACTTC. As protein: CASSLGEGLGYEQYF.

This clonotype was seen many times. The genes are TRBV28 and TRBJ1-2; D is ambiguous. V was pared by 4 bases and J by 3 bases, with 15 bases between. The CDR3 spans 15 residues. The germline V gene encodes CDR1 MDHEN and CDR2 SYDVKM. The CDR3, as DNA: TGTGCCAGCAGTTCCGGATACGGAAGGTACTATGGCTACACCTTC. Translating gives CASSSGYGRYYGYTF.

The chain joins TRBV4-1 to TRBJ2-7; 7 bases agree with TRBD2. With 2 bases clipped from V and 0 bases from J, the junction kept 10 bases outside the gene matches. Germline V gene lookup returns CDR1 MGHRA and CDR2 YSYEKL. CDR3 length: 17 residues. The DNA of the CDR3 is TGCGCCAGCAGCCAAATTGTTAGCGGGTACAGCTCCTACGAGCAGTACTTC. The encoded protein is CASSQIVSGYSSYEQYF.

In its sample, this clonotype was seen many times. V is TRBV20-1 and J is TRBJ2-2; D may be TRBD2 (5 bases). Looked up from germline, CDR1 is DFQATT and CDR2 is SNEGSKA (reference sequence). The germline V and J ends were trimmed by 6 bases and 5 bases, with 13 bases remaining between them. The CDR3 loop spans 13 amino acids. CDR3 nucleotide sequence: TGCAGTGCCACCACATCGGGGACCGGGGAGCTGTTTTTT. This encodes CSATTSGTGELFF.

This clonotype was counted ten times or more. This sequence joins TRBV12-3 or TRBV12-4 and TRBJ2-2, with TRBD1 matching over 7 bases. This CDR3 has 17 amino acids. V shed 6 bases, J shed 2 bases, and the junction held 12 bases outside the gene matches. The CDR3 sequence: CASRRLPGQVNTGELFF. The CDR3 nucleotides read TGTGCCAGCAGGCGGCTACCCGGACAGGTCAACACCGGGGAGCTGTTTTTT.

Many counts were recorded for this clonotype. This rearrangement joins TRBV7-2 to TRBJ2-3, with 7 bases aligning to TRBD1. Germline values: CDR1 SGHTA, CDR2 FQGNSA. The V gene end was trimmed by 3 bases and the J gene end by 6 bases; junction bases not matched to a gene: 9. The CDR3 contains 15 residues. For the CDR3, the DNA is TGTGCCAGCAGCTTGTCGAACAGGGGCTCCGATACGCAGTATTTT. Its translation: CASSLSNRGSDTQYF.